One and the same sample provided the 16 T cell receptor beta chains below, sequenced in a study of identical twins. From the 5' RACE reads, TCRdb called clonotypes with MiXCR, one entry per CDR3 protein. The sample has around 500,000 distinct CDR3 sequences, 14% seen once. The same sample was also used in a study of yellow fever vaccine responses in identical twins.

Sequenced input: CD4+ T cells sorted from blood. The receptors come from a woman in her late teens or twenties in good health.

DNA of the CDR3: TGCGCCAGCACCCTCTTCTATGGGGGATTCTACGAGCAGTACTTC. It yields the protein CASTLFYGGFYEQYF. This chain joins TRBV5-1 and TRBJ2-7; D tentatively reads TRBD1 or TRBD2 (5 bases each). Germline V gene sequence: CDR1 SGHRS, CDR2 YFSETQ. CDR3 length: 15 residues. The V and J ends lost 6 bases and 3 bases respectively, with 19 bases between them.

The chain carries TRBV2 and TRBJ2-1, with D possibly matching TRBD2 (6 bases). The V gene lost 5 bases and the J gene lost 8 bases, with 16 bases spanning the gap. Germline V CDR1 and CDR2: SNHLY, FYNNEI. This CDR3 contains 14 residues. DNA of the CDR3: TGTGCCAGCAGTCTCTCCGGGAGAGGTTATGAGCAGTTCTTC. It yields the protein CASSLSGRGYEQFF.

In this sample, this clonotype turned up a few times. The chain recombines TRBV10-3 with TRBJ2-3; the D is unclear. The germline V gene has CDR1 ENHRY and CDR2 SYGVKD. V was shortened by 2 bases and J by 4 bases, with 7 bases between the two germline ends. The CDR3 covers 13 residues. CDR3 sequence (DNA): TGTGCCATCAGTGAGGGCGAGGCAGATACGCAGTATTTT. It specifies CAISEGEADTQYF.

The chain carries TRBV5-1 and TRBJ2-7, with D unclear. V shed 5 bases and J shed 2 bases, with 11 bases lying between them. This CDR3 region has 13 residues. The germline V gene has CDR1 SGHRS and CDR2 YFSETQ. CDR3 loop: CASSWSEPYEQYF. As DNA, the CDR3 is TGCGCCAGCAGTTGGTCAGAACCCTACGAGCAGTACTTC.

This clonotype was observed a handful of times. V is TRBV5-1 and J is TRBJ2-7; 14 bases map to TRBD2. With 0 bases clipped from V and 2 bases from J, the junction kept 4 bases outside the gene matches. The CDR3 has 17 amino acids. Germline V CDR1 and CDR2: SGHRS, YFSETQ. The CDR3 DNA reads TGCGCCAGCAGCTTGGGAAAGACTAGCGGGGGGGCCTACGAGCAGTACTTC. Translation: CASSLGKTSGGAYEQYF.

This clonotype came up a few times. This chain links TRBV20-1 with TRBJ2-1; 9 bases align to TRBD2. This CDR3 has 15 residues. The trim removed 4 bases at V and 7 bases at J, leaving 11 bases unmatched. Germline-derived CDR1 and CDR2 are DFQATT and SNEGSKA (reference sequence). In DNA form, the CDR3 reads TGCAGTGCTAAGTCGGTAGCGGGAGTCGTAAATGAGCAGTTCTTC. It specifies CSAKSVAGVVNEQFF.

This clonotype was counted between two and nine times. CDR3 bases: TGTGCCATCGCAGGTAGCACAGATACGCAGTATTTT. The encoded protein is CAIAGSTDTQYF. The genes are TRBV10-3 and TRBJ2-3; D remains ambiguous. This CDR3 spans 12 amino acids. Per the germline V gene, CDR1 is ENHRY and CDR2 is SYGVKD. Trimming shortened V by 8 bases and J by 0 bases, and 6 bases separated the two germline ends.

This clonotype was counted many times. The chain carries TRBV9 and TRBJ2-3; D is possibly TRBD2 (5 bases). CDR1 and CDR2 (germline): SGDLS, YYNGEE. Trimming took off 4 bases at V and 4 bases at J, with 16 bases between the two ends. CDR3 length: 15 amino acids. This chain's CDR3 is CASSPHEGRADTQYF. CDR3 bases: TGTGCCAGCAGCCCTCATGAAGGGCGGGCAGATACGCAGTATTTT.

In this sample, this clonotype turned up many times. V gene TRBV7-9 combines with J gene TRBJ2-7; the D gene is possibly TRBD2 (6 bases). V dropped 8 bases and J dropped 3 bases, with 20 bases sitting between them. This CDR3 region has 15 residues. From germline, CDR1 is SEHNR and CDR2 FQNEAQ (reference sequence). CDR3 bases: TGTGCCAGCGGACCGACCCGGGACTTCATCTACGAGCAGTACTTC. Protein: CASGPTRDFIYEQYF.

The table lists this clonotype with many counts. CDR3 in DNA: TGCGCCAGCAGCACAGACACCTACGAGCAGTACTTC. Its protein product is CASSTDTYEQYF. V usage is TRBV5-1 and J usage is TRBJ2-7; D is unclear. V was cut by 4 bases and J by 2 bases, with 7 bases left in between. Germline V gene data show CDR1 as SGHRS and CDR2 as YFSETQ. The CDR3 spans 12 residues. The full variable domain, completed using reference TRBV5-1 and TRBJ2-7, is KAGVTQTPRYLIKTRGQQVTLSCSPISGHRSVSWYQQTPGQGLQFLFEYFSETQRNKGNFPGRFSGRQFSNSRSEMNVSTLELGDSALYLCASSTDTYEQYFGPGTRLTVT.

The chain employs TRBV20-1 and TRBJ1-2, with a weak D call TRBD1 (5 bases). The CDR3 covers 12 residues. V lost 3 bases and J 10 bases, leaving 15 bases between the germline ends. Germline CDR1 is DFQATT and CDR2 is SNEGSKA (reference sequence). The CDR3 DNA reads TGCAGTGCTAGGACAGATCATCAAGACTACACCTTC. Its translation: CSARTDHQDYTF.

Only a few counts were recorded for this clonotype. The CDR3 reads CASSLGQGGFQPQHF. CDR3 sequence (DNA): TGTGCCAGCAGTTTGGGACAGGGGGGTTTTCAGCCCCAGCATTTT. V gene TRBV12-3 or TRBV12-4 combines with J gene TRBJ1-5; TRBD1 matches at 11 bases. The CDR3 covers 15 residues. V lost 3 bases to trimming and J lost 6 bases; unmatched junction nucleotides: 4.

This clonotype has ten or more counts. The chain joins TRBV10-3 to TRBJ1-1, with D unresolved. The CDR3 runs 15 residues. Germline V gene data show CDR1 as ENHRY and CDR2 as SYGVKD. Trimming removed 0 bases at V and 1 base at J, with 9 bases between. The CDR3 DNA is TGTGCCATCAGTGAGTCGTCAGGCCCGAACACTGAAGCTTTCTTT. Amino acids: CAISESSGPNTEAFF.

This clonotype was observed a few times. The V gene is TRBV28, the J gene TRBJ2-5, with D unresolved. V lost 3 bases to trimming and J lost 4 bases, with 12 bases between them. This CDR3 has 14 residues. CDR1 is MDHEN, CDR2 SYDVKM, per germline. The CDR3 is CASSLHDELETQYF. The CDR3 DNA reads TGTGCCAGCAGTTTGCATGACGAGTTAGAGACCCAGTACTTC.

The chain uses TRBV15 and TRBJ2-2; weak D call: TRBD1 (6 bases). The germline V gene has CDR1 LNHNV and CDR2 YYDKDF (reference sequence). The CDR3 sequence is 16 residues long. Trimming stripped 0 bases from V and 5 bases from J, with 13 bases between. The CDR3 nucleotides are TGTGCCACCAGCAGAGATCCCCAGGGGTCGACCGGGGAGCTGTTTTTT. Its protein product is CATSRDPQGSTGELFF.

The chain recombines TRBV7-8 with TRBJ2-1, with 9 bases aligning to TRBD2. The V segment lost 4 bases and the J segment 4 bases; nucleotides outside the gene matches: 14. The CDR3 spans 18 residues. CDR1 is SGHVS and CDR2 is FQNEAQ in the germline V gene. CDR3 nucleotide sequence: TGTGCCAGCAGCTCCTTGGGGGGAGGGACTAGCAGTTACAATGAGCAGTTCTTC. This sequence encodes CASSSLGGGTSSYNEQFF.